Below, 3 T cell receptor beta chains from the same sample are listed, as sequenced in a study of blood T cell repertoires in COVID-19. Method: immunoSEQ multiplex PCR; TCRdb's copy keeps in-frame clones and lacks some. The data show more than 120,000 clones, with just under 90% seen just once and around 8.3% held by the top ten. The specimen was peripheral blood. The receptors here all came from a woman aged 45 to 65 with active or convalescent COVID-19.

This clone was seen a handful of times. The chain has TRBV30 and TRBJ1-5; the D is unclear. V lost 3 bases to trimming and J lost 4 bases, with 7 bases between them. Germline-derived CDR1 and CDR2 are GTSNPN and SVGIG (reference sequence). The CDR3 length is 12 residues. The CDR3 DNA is TGTGCCTGGAGCACGAGTAATCAGCCCCAGCATTTT. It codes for CAWSTSNQPQHF.

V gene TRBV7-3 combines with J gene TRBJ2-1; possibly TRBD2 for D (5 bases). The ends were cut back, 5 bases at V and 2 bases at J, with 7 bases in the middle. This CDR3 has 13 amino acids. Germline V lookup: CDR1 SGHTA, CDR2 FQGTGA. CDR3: CASSPGTYNEQFF. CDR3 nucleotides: TGTGCCAGCAGCCCCGGGACCTACAATGAGCAGTTCTTC.

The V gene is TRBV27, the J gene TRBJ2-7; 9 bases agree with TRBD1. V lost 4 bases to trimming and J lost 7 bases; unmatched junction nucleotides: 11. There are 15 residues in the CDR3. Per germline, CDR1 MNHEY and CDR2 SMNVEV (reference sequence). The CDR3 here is CASSSGQGKFGEQYF. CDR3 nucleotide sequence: TGTGCCAGCAGTTCGGGACAGGGTAAATTTGGGGAGCAGTACTTC.